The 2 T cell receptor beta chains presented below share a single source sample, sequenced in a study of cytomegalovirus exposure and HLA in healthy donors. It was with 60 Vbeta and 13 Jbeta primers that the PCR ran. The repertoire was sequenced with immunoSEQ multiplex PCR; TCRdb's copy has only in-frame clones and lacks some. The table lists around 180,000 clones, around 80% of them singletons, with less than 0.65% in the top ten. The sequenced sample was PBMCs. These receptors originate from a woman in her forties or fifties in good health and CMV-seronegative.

CDR3 region: CASSPWFGSNSGNTIYF. The CDR3 region has the DNA TGCGCCAGCAGCCCTTGGTTCGGGTCCAACTCTGGAAACACCATATATTTT. The rearrangement joins TRBV5-1 to TRBJ1-3; D remains unclear. Germline CDR1 is SGHRS and CDR2 is YFSETQ. Trimming took 4 bases from V and 0 from J, leaving 17 bases between them. The CDR3 contains 17 residues. Drawing the rest from reference TRBV5-1 and TRBJ1-3, the complete variable domain is KAGVTQTPRYLIKTRGQQVTLSCSPISGHRSVSWYQQTPGQGLQFLFEYFSETQRNKGNFPGRFSGRQFSNSRSEMNVSTLELGDSALYLCASSPWFGSNSGNTIYFGEGSWLTVV.

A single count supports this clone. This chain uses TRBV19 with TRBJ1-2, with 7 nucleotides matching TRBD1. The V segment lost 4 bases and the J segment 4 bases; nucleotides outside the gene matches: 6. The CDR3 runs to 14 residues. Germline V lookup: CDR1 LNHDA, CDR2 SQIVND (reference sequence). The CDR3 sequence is CASSTEQGTYGYTF. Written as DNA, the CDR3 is TGTGCCAGTAGTACAGAACAGGGGACCTATGGCTACACCTTC.